The 26 T cell receptor beta chains below were found in one sample sequenced in a study of blood T cell repertoires in COVID-19. TCRdb's copy holds only in-frame clones and misses some; the assay was immunoSEQ multiplex PCR. The data show around 190,000 clones, 70% to 90% seen once. The material sequenced was peripheral blood. The source is a man aged 18 to 29 who had recovered from COVID-19.

The chain carries TRBV5-4 and TRBJ2-1; D possibly corresponds to TRBD2 (5 bases). Germline V gene lookup returns CDR1 SGHNT and CDR2 YYREEE (reference sequence). The CDR3 is 13 residues long. V lost 4 bases and J 0 bases, leaving 5 bases between the germline ends. In DNA, the CDR3 is TGTGCCAGCAGCGGGAGCTCCTACAATGAGCAGTTCTTC. Its protein is CASSGSSYNEQFF.

The genes are TRBV29-1 and TRBJ2-5, with D tentatively TRBD1 (6 bases). Germline values: CDR1 SQVTM, CDR2 ANQGSEA. The V and J ends lost 0 bases and 5 bases respectively, with 19 bases between them. The CDR3 contains 16 residues. Here the CDR3 reads CSVEDLRDNIGETQYF. DNA for the CDR3: TGCAGCGTTGAAGATCTCCGGGACAACATAGGGGAGACCCAGTACTTC.

This rearrangement joins TRBV5-5 to TRBJ2-5, with 7 bases identical to TRBD1. V dropped 5 bases and J dropped 5; count of bases not matched to a gene: 6. This CDR3 has 13 amino acids. CDR1 SGHKS and CDR2 YYEKEE come from the germline V gene (reference sequence). CDR3 DNA sequence: TGTGCCAGCAGATCGACAGGGCCCGAGACCCAGTACTTC. It translates to CASRSTGPETQYF.

The chain couples TRBV10-3 to TRBJ2-1; D not resolved. The CDR3 runs 14 residues. Trimming took off 4 bases at V and 1 base at J, with 8 bases between the two ends. The germline V gene encodes CDR1 ENHRY and CDR2 SYGVKD. The CDR3 loop reads CAISGSTSYNEQFF. The CDR3, as DNA: TGTGCCATCAGTGGTAGTACGTCCTACAATGAGCAGTTCTTC.

The chain carries TRBV4-1 and TRBJ2-1; 11 nucleotides match TRBD2. Germline CDR1 reads MGHRA; CDR2 reads YSYEKL. This CDR3 region has 15 residues. With 1 base clipped from V and 11 bases from J, the junction kept 7 bases outside the gene matches. The CDR3 loop reads CASSQGLAGLPKQFF. As DNA, the CDR3 is TGCGCCAGCAGCCAAGGACTAGCGGGGCTCCCAAAGCAGTTCTTC.

The chain uses TRBV9 and TRBJ1-3, with D unresolved. Germline CDR1 is SGDLS and CDR2 is YYNGEE. The CDR3 runs to 14 residues. The V end was cut by 7 bases, the J end by 0 bases, with 11 bases between. The chain's CDR3 is CASGDRSSGNTIYF. The DNA of the CDR3 is TGTGCCAGCGGAGACCGCAGCTCTGGAAACACCATATATTTT.

The chain has TRBV18 and TRBJ2-7; unclear D gene. Germline V gives CDR1 KGHSH, CDR2 LQKENI. This CDR3 region has 13 residues. Trimming took off 4 bases at V and 0 bases at J, with 7 bases between the two ends. The CDR3 reads CASSQASSYEQYF. In nucleotides, the CDR3 is TGTGCCAGCTCACAGGCTAGCTCCTACGAGCAGTACTTC.

The chain combines TRBV6-5 with TRBJ1-2; 10 positions agree with TRBD1. In germline, CDR1 is MNHEY, CDR2 SVGAGI. V lost 8 bases, J lost 8 bases, and 14 bases stayed unmatched. The CDR3 is 15 amino acids. In DNA form, the CDR3 reads TGTGCCAGCGCATCAAGGGACAGGGGAGGGGGCGGCTACACCTTC. It codes for CASASRDRGGGGYTF.

V and J are TRBV4-2 and TRBJ1-6; D uncertain. The germline V gene has CDR1 LGHNA and CDR2 YNFKEQ. This CDR3 is built from 13 residues. Trimming removed 4 bases at V and 9 bases at J, with 10 bases between. Here the CDR3 reads CASSPYLLSPLHF. CDR3 in DNA: TGTGCCAGCAGCCCGTATCTACTTTCACCCCTCCACTTT.

The chain couples TRBV6-5 to TRBJ1-2; 7 bases are a match to TRBD1. V lost 10 bases and J lost 2; bases outside the gene matches: 7. Germline values: CDR1 MNHEY, CDR2 SVGAGI. This CDR3 comprises 13 residues. CDR3 sequence reads: CATRTGLNYGYTF. CDR3 bases: TGTGCCACCCGGACAGGCTTGAACTATGGCTACACCTTC.

This chain links TRBV29-1 with TRBJ2-5, with D hard to call. The CDR3 consists of 14 residues. Looked up from germline, CDR1 is SQVTM and CDR2 is ANQGSEA. V lost 0 bases and J 8 bases, leaving 16 bases between the germline ends. CDR3 nucleotide sequence: TGCAGCGTTGAAGATCTGGGCAGTTTAGAAACCCAGTACTTC. Translating gives CSVEDLGSLETQYF. The full variable domain, completed using reference TRBV29-1 and TRBJ2-5, is SAVISQKPSRDICQRGTSLTIQCQVDSQVTMMFWYRQQPGQSLTLIATANQGSEATYESGFVIDKFPISRPNLTFSTLTVSNMSPEDSSIYLCSVEDLGSLETQYFGPGTRLLVL.

V gene TRBV12-3 or TRBV12-4 combines with J gene TRBJ1-1; D might be TRBD1 (5 bases). V dropped 10 bases and J dropped 3 bases, with 12 bases sitting between them. The CDR3 is made up of 12 amino acids. CDR3 residues: CATNSQDTEAFF. The CDR3 coding sequence is TGTGCCACTAATTCACAGGACACTGAAGCTTTCTTT.

V usage is TRBV19 and J usage is TRBJ1-1; TRBD1 is a possible D gene (6 bases). Germline values: CDR1 LNHDA, CDR2 SQIVND (reference sequence). Trimming stripped 10 bases from V and 1 base from J, with 19 bases between. The CDR3 extends over 15 amino acids. The CDR3 loop is CATRWVQQGNTEAFF. The DNA for the CDR3 is TGTGCCACCAGATGGGTCCAACAGGGGAACACTGAAGCTTTCTTT.

The chain recombines TRBV2 with TRBJ2-2; D is possibly TRBD1 (7 bases). V gave up 8 bases and J gave up 1 base, with 11 bases separating them. This CDR3 has 14 amino acids. Per germline, CDR1 SNHLY and CDR2 FYNNEI. The CDR3 DNA follows: TGTGCCAGCGGGCAGGGGGGGAACACCGGGGAGCTGTTTTTT. It is translated as CASGQGGNTGELFF.

The chain recombines TRBV6-1 with TRBJ1-1; no definite D call. The CDR3 is made up of 14 amino acids. Trimming removed 3 bases from V and 1 base from J, with 9 bases in between. Germline V gene data show CDR1 as MNHNS and CDR2 as SASEGT. CDR3 nucleotides: TGTGCCAGCAGTGACGAGCGGCCGAACACTGAAGCTTTCTTT. Its protein product is CASSDERPNTEAFF.

This clone was detected only a few times. The rearrangement uses TRBV19 and TRBJ2-7; the match to TRBD2 covers 7 bases. The CDR3 has 15 residues. Germline-derived CDR1 and CDR2 are LNHDA and SQIVND (reference sequence). V was pared by 6 bases and J by 2 bases, with 10 bases of the junction left unmatched. CDR3 in amino acids: CASSRAGTGAYEQYF. CDR3 sequence (DNA): TGTGCCAGTAGCCGAGCGGGAACCGGAGCCTACGAGCAGTACTTC.

The gene calls are TRBV6-2 or TRBV6-3 and TRBJ1-3, with 7 positions matching TRBD1. The CDR3 runs to 16 residues. The ends lost 0 bases at V and 2 bases at J; junction bases unmatched: 4. The germline CDR1 and CDR2 sequences are MNHEY and SVGEGT. CDR3 DNA sequence: TGTGCCAGCAGTTACTCGTTCGGGACAGCTGGAAACACCATATATTTT. As protein: CASSYSFGTAGNTIYF.

Only one count was recorded for this clone. The chain joins TRBV7-2 to TRBJ1-1; TRBD1 is a possible D gene (5 bases). V was pared by 8 bases and J by 4 bases, with 14 bases between. CDR1 SGHTA and CDR2 FQGNSA come from the germline V gene. The CDR3 is 13 residues long. The DNA of the CDR3 is TGTGCCAGCGGGGTGGGGCCGGTCACTGAAGCTTTCTTT. This codes for CASGVGPVTEAFF.

This chain connects TRBV2 to TRBJ2-5; 12 bases match TRBD1. After removal of 6 bases from V and 7 bases from J, the junction contained 9 bases not matched to a gene. The CDR3 consists of 15 residues. Per the germline V gene, CDR1 is SNHLY and CDR2 is FYNNEI. In DNA form, the CDR3 reads TGTGCCAGCAGACCCCGGGACAGGGGGCTCGGGACCCAGTACTTC. It yields the protein CASRPRDRGLGTQYF.

V and J are TRBV7-9 and TRBJ1-3, with 9 bases identical to TRBD1. This CDR3 is built from 19 residues. Trimming cost V 5 bases and J 0 bases; bases outside gene matches: 14. Germline CDR1 reads SEHNR; CDR2 reads FQNEAQ (reference sequence). CDR3 amino acids: CASSRPGTGSYFSGNTIYF. DNA of the CDR3: TGTGCCAGCAGCCGCCCCGGGACAGGGTCCTACTTCTCTGGAAACACCATATATTTT. Full variable domain (rest looked up from reference TRBV7-9 and TRBJ1-3): DTGVSQNPRHKITKRGQNVTFRCDPISEHNRLYWYRQTLGQGPEFLTYFQNEAQLEKSRLLSDRFSAERPKGSFSTLEIQRTEQGDSAMYLCASSRPGTGSYFSGNTIYFGEGSWLTVV.

This rearrangement joins TRBV19 to TRBJ2-3; maybe TRBD1 (6 bases). The V gene lost 5 bases and the J gene lost 2 bases, with 17 bases spanning the gap. Germline V gene sequence: CDR1 LNHDA, CDR2 SQIVND (reference sequence). CDR3 length: 16 residues. This CDR3 reads CASSGGYRDPTDTQYF. The CDR3 DNA sequence: TGTGCCAGTAGTGGCGGGTACAGGGACCCCACAGATACGCAGTATTTT.

The chain carries TRBV4-3 and TRBJ1-5, with D unclear. V was clipped by 0 bases and J by 3 bases, with 9 bases between them. Per germline, CDR1 LGHNA and CDR2 YSLEER. There are 15 residues in the CDR3. CDR3 in DNA: TGCGCCAGCAGCCAAGATCTGGGCAACAATCAGCCCCAGCATTTT. This translates into CASSQDLGNNQPQHF.

The V gene is TRBV25-1, the J gene TRBJ2-7; 8 nucleotides align to TRBD1. Germline CDR1 reads MGHDK; CDR2 reads SYGVNS. V lost 8 bases and J lost 3; bases outside the gene matches: 6. The CDR3 has 13 residues. The CDR3 DNA sequence: TGTGCCAGCGGGACAGGTGCGGTCTACGAGCAGTACTTC. Protein product: CASGTGAVYEQYF.

The CDR3 loop reads CASSAGRTNEKLFF. The CDR3 region has the DNA TGCGCCAGCAGCGCCGGGAGAACTAATGAAAAACTGTTTTTT. The chain has TRBV5-1 and TRBJ1-4, with D unclear. The CDR3 has 14 amino acids. The germline V gene has CDR1 SGHRS and CDR2 YFSETQ. V was trimmed by 4 bases and J by 1 base, leaving 8 bases between them.

This clone was recorded once. The V and J genes are TRBV27 and TRBJ2-3; tentatively, D is TRBD1 (6 bases). CDR1 and CDR2 from the germline V gene are MNHEY and SMNVEV (reference sequence). The CDR3 runs 14 residues. V was trimmed by 5 bases and J by 3 bases, leaving 12 bases between them. The chain's CDR3 is CASSTGILTDTQYF. DNA of the CDR3: TGTGCCAGCAGTACAGGGATCTTAACAGATACGCAGTATTTT.

The rearrangement uses TRBV4-3 and TRBJ1-3; possible D gene TRBD1, 6 bases. CDR3 length: 17 residues. V gave up 0 bases and J gave up 2 bases, with 14 bases separating them. The germline gives CDR1 LGHNA, CDR2 YSLEER. CDR3 sequence (DNA): TGCGCCAGCAGCCAAGATCTATTGGCAGGGGCTGGAAACACCATATATTTT. Protein: CASSQDLLAGAGNTIYF.